Below, 2 T cell receptor beta chains from the same sample are listed, as sequenced in a study of blood T cell repertoires in COVID-19. TCRdb's table, derived via immunoSEQ multiplex PCR, lists solely in-frame clones and lacks some. Here the sample spans about 150,000 clones, about four fifths being singletons. The sequenced sample consisted of peripheral blood. The source is a woman in her sixties with acute or convalescent COVID-19.

This clone is deemed medium-sized. This chain connects TRBV10-1 to TRBJ2-3; 10 bases align to TRBD2. This CDR3 region has 17 residues. In germline, CDR1 is WNHNN, CDR2 SYGVQD (reference sequence). V dropped 2 bases and J dropped 0; count of bases not matched to a gene: 5. CDR3 bases: TGCGCCAGCAGTGAGGTAGCGGGGGGAACTAGCACAGATACGCAGTATTTT. Amino acid sequence: CASSEVAGGTSTDTQYF.

The rearrangement joins TRBV6-6 to TRBJ1-1, with TRBD1 matching 7 bases. Trimming took 7 bases from V and 0 from J; bases not matched to a gene: 8. This CDR3 is built from 15 residues. The germline CDR1 and CDR2 sequences are MNHNY and SVGAGI (reference sequence). CDR3 in DNA: TGTGCCAGCACCACAGGGACAGACATGAACACTGAAGCTTTCTTT. Protein product: CASTTGTDMNTEAFF.